This is a list of T cell receptor beta chains from one sample in a study of shared clonotypes between healthy human individuals. Assay: immunoSEQ multiplex PCR; the TCRdb copy retains only in-frame clones and omits some. The sample holds fewer than 1.8 million clones, approximately 98.5% seen once. Material: naive CD4+ T cells sorted from blood. These receptors originate from a man aged 25-40 years in good health. CDR3s include the opening cysteine and the closing phenylalanine or tryptophan. The order of the fields is J gene, D gene, V gene, clone size, CDR3 protein, CDR3 DNA. A D gene is named only where the DNA matches it firmly. Clone size is not always given. Where it is, it says once, few, many or a class for expanded clones.

>TRBJ1-2|TRBD1|TRBV6-5|.
CASSEQGGVYRYTF
TGTGCCAGCAGTGAACAGGGGGGCGTCTATCGCTACACCTTC
>TRBJ2-3|.|TRBV9|.
CASSVAGADTQYF
TGTGCCAGCAGCGTAGCGGGGGCAGATACGCAGTATTTT
>TRBJ1-1|.|TRBV10-3|.
CAISDRGTTEAFF
TGTGCCATCAGTGATCGAGGGACCACTGAAGCTTTCTTT
>TRBJ1-3|.|TRBV6-1|.
CASSEARGNTIYF
TGTGCCAGCAGTGAGGCTCGGGGAAACACCATATATTTT
>TRBJ2-6|.|TRBV27|.
CASSLAGTGISGANVLTF
TGTGCCAGCAGTTTGGCCGGGACGGGTATCTCTGGGGCCAACGTCCTGACTTTC
>TRBJ2-5|.|TRBV5-1|once
CASSFGRSGYQETQYF
TGCGCCAGCAGCTTTGGCCGGAGTGGATACCAAGAGACCCAGTACTTC
>TRBJ1-5|.|TRBV6-6|.
CASSYVTENQPQHF
TGTGCCAGCAGTTACGTGACAGAAAATCAGCCCCAGCATTTT
>TRBJ2-1|.|TRBV6-1|.
CASLDGVTTQFF
TGTGCCAGCCTAGACGGGGTTACGACGCAGTTCTTC
>TRBJ2-3|.|TRBV7-8|.
CASSHLSIDTDTQYF
TGTGCCAGCAGTCACCTGTCGATTGACACAGATACGCAGTATTTT
>TRBJ2-7|.|TRBV10-2|.
CAISQGSSYEQYF
TGCGCCATCTCCCAGGGGAGCTCCTACGAGCAGTACTTC
>TRBJ2-5|.|TRBV28|.
CASSSPTWGREYF
TGTGCCAGCAGTTCCCCGACGTGGGGACGGGAGTACTTC
>TRBJ2-1|TRBD2|TRBV27|.
CASSLVVLAGVYNEQFF
TGTGCCAGCAGCCTCGTAGTCCTAGCGGGAGTCTACAATGAGCAGTTCTTC
>TRBJ2-1|TRBD2|TRBV7-9|.
CASSLRLAGVDRRKNEQFF
TGTGCCAGCAGCTTACGTCTAGCGGGAGTAGACCGACGTAAAAATGAGCAGTTCTTC
>TRBJ2-1|.|TRBV28|.
CASSLFGIGNEQFF
TGTGCCAGCAGCCTTTTCGGGATCGGGAATGAGCAGTTCTTC
>TRBJ1-4|TRBD1|TRBV7-7|.
CASSPDRASEKLFF
TGTGCCAGCAGTCCTGACAGGGCTAGTGAAAAACTGTTTTTT
>TRBJ2-2|.|TRBV11-2|.
CASSQLTGLNTGELFF
TGTGCCAGCAGCCAGTTGACAGGCCTAAACACCGGGGAGCTGTTTTTT
>TRBJ1-5|.|TRBV7-8|.
CASSSGVSNQPQHF
TGTGCCAGCAGCTCAGGGGTTAGCAATCAGCCCCAGCATTTT
>TRBJ2-7|TRBD2|TRBV28|.
CASSSPLPGGSRYEQYF
TGTGCCAGCAGTTCGCCTCTCCCCGGCGGGAGTAGGTACGAGCAGTACTTC
>TRBJ2-1|TRBD2|TRBV7-3|.
CASSQVAGGNNEQFF
TGTGCCAGCAGTCAAGTAGCGGGAGGGAACAATGAGCAGTTCTTC
>TRBJ2-7|TRBD2|TRBV27|.
CASSFYPSGRPGSYEQYF
TGTGCCAGCAGTTTTTACCCTAGCGGGAGGCCGGGATCCTACGAGCAGTACTTC
>TRBJ2-2|.|TRBV30|.
CAWRETANTGELFF
TGTGCCTGGAGGGAAACGGCGAACACCGGGGAGCTGTTTTTT
>TRBJ1-2|.|TRBV19|.
CASTKGVQDNYGYTF
TGTGCCAGTACGAAGGGCGTCCAGGATAACTATGGCTACACCTTC
>TRBJ1-3|.|TRBV9|.
CASSVMGVAGNTIYF
TGTGCCAGCAGCGTAATGGGGGTCGCTGGAAACACCATATATTTT
>TRBJ2-5|TRBD2|TRBV19|.
CASSSGRTSGETQYF
TGTGCCAGTAGTTCTGGCAGGACTAGCGGAGAGACCCAGTACTTC
>TRBJ2-1|.|TRBV5-6|.
CASSLGETALADEQFF
TGTGCCAGCAGCTTGGGTGAGACGGCACTGGCGGATGAGCAGTTCTTC
>TRBJ2-7|TRBD1|TRBV29-1|.
CSVEDRDRGSYEQYF
TGCAGCGTTGAAGATAGGGACAGGGGCTCCTACGAGCAGTACTTC
>TRBJ1-1|.|TRBV5-1|once
CASSLVLGGAEAFF
TGCGCCAGCAGCTTGGTTTTAGGGGGAGCTGAAGCTTTCTTT
>TRBJ2-2|.|TRBV18|.
CASSPLGAGELAGELFF
TGTGCCAGCTCGCCCCTGGGGGCAGGGGAGCTCGCCGGGGAGCTGTTTTTT
>TRBJ1-1|.|TRBV27|once
CASSRRPIPNTEAFF
TGTGCCAGCAGTCGCCGCCCGATCCCGAACACTGAAGCTTTCTTT
>TRBJ2-3|.|TRBV6-1|.
CASSGTLSTDTQYF
TGTGCCAGCAGTGGAACGCTAAGCACAGATACGCAGTATTTT
>TRBJ2-2|.|TRBV13|.
CASTLRRAGELFF
TGTGCCAGCACCCTTAGGCGGGCCGGGGAGCTGTTTTTT
>TRBJ2-7|.|TRBV10-1|.
CASRKQGYEQYF
TGCGCCAGCAGGAAGCAGGGATACGAGCAGTACTTC
>TRBJ2-7|.|TRBV30|.
CAWSVVPKSDEQYF
TGTGCCTGGAGTGTAGTTCCCAAATCTGACGAGCAGTACTTC
>TRBJ1-1|.|TRBV6-5|.
CASSYGTGNTEAFF
TGTGCCAGCAGTTACGGGACGGGGAACACTGAAGCTTTCTTT
>TRBJ1-4|.|TRBV2|.
CASNEGVGEKLFF
TGTGCCAGCAACGAGGGGGTCGGTGAAAAACTGTTTTTT
>TRBJ2-2|.|TRBV6-1|.
CASSEGLRTGELFF
TGTGCCAGCAGTGAAGGGCTAAGGACCGGGGAGCTGTTTTTT
>TRBJ2-7|.|TRBV5-1|once
CASSKDSLSYEQYF
TGCGCCAGCAGCAAGGACAGCCTCTCCTACGAGCAGTACTTC
>TRBJ2-3|TRBD2|TRBV5-1|.
CASSLGLAGASTDTQYF
TGCGCCAGCAGCTTGGGACTAGCGGGAGCAAGCACAGATACGCAGTATTTT
>TRBJ2-5|.|TRBV25-1|.
CASRDTGLETQYF
TGTGCCAGCAGAGATACAGGGTTGGAGACCCAGTACTTC
>TRBJ2-5|.|TRBV7-2|.
CASSYGQQETQYF
TGTGCCAGCAGCTATGGACAGCAAGAGACCCAGTACTTC
>TRBJ2-5|TRBD2|TRBV13|.
CASSVGTTQETQYF
TGTGCCAGCAGCGTCGGGACTACCCAAGAGACCCAGTACTTC
>TRBJ2-5|.|TRBV4-3|.
CASSQDLGGHRETQYF
TGCGCCAGCAGCCAAGATCTAGGGGGGCACAGAGAGACCCAGTACTTC
>TRBJ1-1|.|TRBV5-6|.
CASSSVGTVNTEAFF
TGTGCCAGCAGCTCTGTCGGGACCGTGAACACTGAAGCTTTCTTT
>TRBJ2-3|.|TRBV5-1|.
CASSSRVVSTDTQYF
TGCGCCAGCAGCTCCAGGGTCGTAAGCACAGATACGCAGTATTTT
>TRBJ1-5|.|TRBV27|.
CASSPLGRISNQPQHF
TGTGCCAGCAGCCCTCTTGGCAGGATTAGCAATCAGCCCCAGCATTTT
>TRBJ2-3|.|TRBV28|.
CASSLRGGMSTDTQYF
TGTGCCAGCAGTTTACGCGGCGGGATGAGCACAGATACGCAGTATTTT
>TRBJ1-5|.|TRBV19|.
CASSIKGSGNQPQHF
TGTGCCAGTAGTATTAAGGGGAGCGGCAATCAGCCCCAGCATTTT
>TRBJ1-1|TRBD1|TRBV11-2|.
CASSFQGDTEAFF
TGTGCCAGCAGCTTTCAGGGGGACACTGAAGCTTTCTTT
>TRBJ2-5|TRBD2|TRBV6-1|.
CASSAGLAGGPWQETQYF
TGTGCCAGCAGTGCGGGACTAGCGGGAGGGCCTTGGCAAGAGACCCAGTACTTC
>TRBJ1-2|.|TRBV28|.
CASGEYHGYTF
TGTGCCAGCGGGGAGTATCACGGCTACACCTTC
>TRBJ2-1|.|TRBV9|.
CASSVTGSYNEQFF
TGTGCCAGCAGCGTCACTGGCTCGTACAATGAGCAGTTCTTC
>TRBJ2-1|TRBD1|TRBV6-1|.
CASSEAAGGSYNEQFF
TGTGCCAGCAGTGAAGCCGCAGGGGGCTCCTACAATGAGCAGTTCTTC
>TRBJ1-2|TRBD1|TRBV19|.
CASSTTLTGPRNYGYTF
TGTGCCAGTAGTACCACCTTGACAGGGCCTAGGAACTATGGCTACACCTTC
>TRBJ2-3|.|TRBV5-1|once
CASSSNTGLDTQYF
TGCGCCAGCAGCTCGAATACAGGGTTAGATACGCAGTATTTT
>TRBJ2-5|.|TRBV7-6|once
CASSLGLETQYF
TGTGCCAGCAGCTTAGGCCTGGAGACCCAGTACTTC
>TRBJ2-1|TRBD2|TRBV12-5|.
CASGDGTSGSSYNEQFF
TGTGCTAGTGGTGATGGGACTAGCGGGAGTAGCTACAATGAGCAGTTCTTC
>TRBJ2-1|TRBD2|TRBV4-1|.
CASSRGTSGINEQFF
TGCGCCAGCAGCCGGGGGACTAGCGGGATCAATGAGCAGTTCTTC